The 2 T cell receptor beta chains presented below share a single source sample, sequenced in a study of blood T cell repertoires in COVID-19. Sequencing used immunoSEQ multiplex PCR; TCRdb keeps in-frame clones, though not all of them. The sample has 90,000 to 140,000 clones; roughly four fifths are singletons. Sequences were obtained from peripheral blood. The receptor set was obtained from a woman aged 70-85 years with acute or convalescent COVID-19.

This rearrangement joins TRBV19 to TRBJ2-3; TRBD2 matches 11 bases. The CDR3 loop spans 17 amino acids. The V gene end was trimmed by 7 bases and the J gene end by 4 bases; junction bases not matched to a gene: 13. CDR1 and CDR2 (germline): LNHDA, SQIVND (reference sequence). The CDR3 region has the DNA TGTGCCAGTAACCCCTTGATAGCGGGAGGGCAACCAGATACGCAGTATTTT. This translates into CASNPLIAGGQPDTQYF.

The rearrangement links TRBV9 to TRBJ1-1; 12 bases fit TRBD1. Trimming cost V 4 bases and J 5 bases; bases outside gene matches: 9. Germline assignment: CDR1 SGDLS and CDR2 YYNGEE. The CDR3 totals 16 residues. CDR3 coding DNA: TGTGCCAGCAGCCCTAGGGGACAGGGGGCGCGGACTGAAGCTTTCTTT. This codes for CASSPRGQGARTEAFF.